This T cell receptor beta chain was retrieved from a study of blood T cell repertoires in COVID-19. In the study overall: Sources were T cells, B-cell-depleted T cells, or PBMCs; the material itself was cDNA or gDNA.

Residents of under 25 US areas, aged about 18 to 95 years, made up the participants. Cohorts were determined from participant-reported clinical history. Original processing notes: Amplified reference gene primers provided the basis for estimating nucleated cell counts. Repertoires were generated with immunoSEQ multiplex PCR, while TCRdb's copy carries only in-frame clones and drops some. V and J calls and clone size come straight from that table; D and trimming were deduced from the DNA. This sample has roughly 220,000 clones, with 86% found just once. The CDR3 sequence is 15 residues long. The ends were cut back, 0 bases at V and 7 bases at J, with 16 bases in the middle. Germline V CDR1 and CDR2: WSHSY, SAAADI.

The chain carries TRBV10-2 and TRBJ2-7, with D tentatively TRBD2 (6 bases). The sample taken for sequencing was PBMCs or T cells enriched from blood (not recorded which). The sequence derives from a woman between 40 and 50 years old with acute COVID-19. The CDR3 region is CASSESGGNLREQYF. DNA of the CDR3: TGCGCCAGCAGTGAGTCGGGGGGAAATTTAAGGGAGCAGTACTTC.